The T cell receptor (beta chain) under discussion was sequenced for a study of blood T cells in healthy people across ages. Background on the study: Researchers report that template switching captured about one barcoded beta molecule per two T cells.

Then a second PCR, running roughly 6 to 12 cycles, was carried out with a sample-barcoded 5' primer and a J-beta primer mix. TCRdb called the 5' RACE reads again in MiXCR, with one record for every CDR3 protein. The table includes approximately 730,000 distinct CDR3 sequences, approximately 55% detected once. Notes on the study in general: TCR beta diversity was tightly associated with the proportion of naive T cells.

Remarks on this clonotype: The antigen is unknown.

Germline V gives CDR1 SQVTM, CDR2 ANQGSEA. V dropped 4 bases and J dropped 10 bases, with 17 bases sitting between them. This CDR3 has 13 amino acids. This TCR derives from an elderly man in good health. This rearrangement joins TRBV29-1 to TRBJ2-1; the D gene is possibly TRBD2 (7 bases). The specimen was blood. The CDR3 protein is CSVGAAGAREQFF. The CDR3 DNA reads as TGCAGCGTTGGGGCGGCGGGGGCAAGGGAGCAGTTCTTC.